The next 20 T cell receptor beta chains were all read from a single sample in a study of shared clonotypes between healthy human individuals. The method was immunoSEQ multiplex PCR; TCRdb's version includes in-frame clones alone and lacks a portion of them. This repertoire shows roughly 2,300,000 clones, roughly 90% found once; its top ten account for approximately 0.4%. Sequenced material: naive CD4+ T cells from PBMCs. Stated subset: CD45RA+ positively selected. The receptors shown here come from a man aged 18 to 29 in good health. Some clones in this sample may be carry-over from other donors' samples.

V is TRBV6-5 and J is TRBJ1-2; weak D call: TRBD1 (5 bases). In germline, CDR1 is MNHEY, CDR2 SVGAGI. The CDR3 sequence is 16 residues long. Trimming stripped 0 bases from V and 0 bases from J, with 11 bases between. CDR3 nucleotides: TGTGCCAGCAGTTACTCGGGGCAAGCAGCTAACTATGGCTACACCTTC. Translating it yields CASSYSGQAANYGYTF.

This sequence joins TRBV5-4 and TRBJ2-1; possibly TRBD2 for D (6 bases). V was shortened by 4 bases and J by 5 bases, with 13 bases between the two germline ends. The CDR3 consists of 14 residues. Germline lookup yields CDR1 SGHNT and CDR2 YYREEE (reference sequence). CDR3 residues: CASSPSGGNNEQFF. CDR3 nucleotides: TGTGCCAGCAGCCCGAGTGGCGGGAACAATGAGCAGTTCTTC.

This clone appeared a single time. The V and J genes are TRBV29-1 and TRBJ1-1; D perhaps matches TRBD1 (5 bases). This CDR3 is built from 12 residues. The V end lost 2 bases, the J end lost 6 bases, and 10 bases lay between the germline ends. Germline V CDR1 and CDR2: SQVTM, ANQGSEA. The CDR3 bases are TGCAGCGTTGAAAGGGGTTCGTCTGAAGCTTTCTTT. Residues: CSVERGSSEAFF.

The gene calls are TRBV5-1 and TRBJ2-5; 11 bases align to TRBD2. CDR1 SGHRS and CDR2 YFSETQ come from the germline V gene. This CDR3 comprises 16 residues. V was pared by 1 base and J by 4 bases, with 6 bases of the junction left unmatched. CDR3 DNA: TGCGCCAGCAGCTTGAGTTCTAGCGGGAGGCCAGAGACCCAGTACTTC. Amino acids: CASSLSSSGRPETQYF.

The gene calls are TRBV5-1 and TRBJ2-1; 11 bases are shared with TRBD1. This CDR3 has 15 amino acids. Trimming removed 1 base from V and 8 bases from J; junction bases left unmatched: 5. In germline, CDR1 is SGHRS, CDR2 YFSETQ. CDR3 sequence reads: CASSLPDRGLDEQFF. As DNA, the CDR3 is TGCGCCAGCAGCTTGCCGGACAGGGGGCTCGATGAGCAGTTCTTC.

This chain links TRBV18 with TRBJ2-1; D may be TRBD2 (5 bases). The CDR3 runs 14 residues. Germline V gives CDR1 KGHSH, CDR2 LQKENI. V dropped 3 bases and J dropped 9 bases, with 15 bases sitting between them. Written as DNA, the CDR3 is TGTGCCAGCTCACCCTCCGACTATTGGGGTGAGCAGTTCTTC. This gives the protein CASSPSDYWGEQFF.

V is TRBV5-4 and J is TRBJ2-6; no clear D gene. This CDR3 contains 17 residues. Germline V gives CDR1 SGHNT, CDR2 YYREEE (reference sequence). V shed 7 bases and J shed 2 bases, with 19 bases lying between them. The CDR3 bases are TGTGCCAGCTTCCTATTATCGTCGGGTACTGGGGCCAACGTCCTGACTTTC. Its protein is CASFLLSSGTGANVLTF.

This sequence joins TRBV7-6 and TRBJ1-2; no clear D gene. Germline CDR1 SGHVS, CDR2 FNYEAQ. The length of the CDR3 is 14 residues. V shed 2 bases and J shed 4 bases, with 11 bases lying between them. The CDR3 bases are TGTGCCAGCAGCTTAAGGGAAAATAGCTATGGCTACACCTTC. This encodes CASSLRENSYGYTF.

The genes are TRBV7-8 and TRBJ2-6; no definite D call. Germline values: CDR1 SGHVS, CDR2 FQNEAQ. The germline V and J ends were trimmed by 2 bases and 0 bases, with 5 bases remaining between them. This CDR3 has 15 amino acids. CDR3 bases: TGTGCCAGCAGCTTATTTGTCTCTGGGGCCAACGTCCTGACTTTC. The encoded protein is CASSLFVSGANVLTF.

V usage is TRBV6-5 and J usage is TRBJ2-4; 7 positions agree with TRBD2. The CDR3 spans 13 residues. The germline V gene has CDR1 MNHEY and CDR2 SVGAGI. The ends lost 4 bases at V and 8 bases at J; junction bases unmatched: 5. DNA for the CDR3: TGTGCCAGCAGTTCTGGCGGGAGAGACATTCAGTACTTC. Its translation: CASSSGGRDIQYF.

V usage is TRBV28 and J usage is TRBJ2-5, with D perhaps matching TRBD1 or TRBD2 (5 bases each). CDR3 length: 15 residues. V lost 3 bases, J lost 6 bases, and 17 bases lay in between. Germline-derived CDR1 and CDR2 are MDHEN and SYDVKM. CDR3 loop: CASSFGASAIKTQYF. The CDR3 nucleotides are TGTGCCAGCAGTTTCGGGGCGAGCGCGATAAAGACCCAGTACTTC.

V is TRBV5-8 and J is TRBJ1-1; D call uncertain. The V and J ends lost 2 bases and 1 base respectively, with 9 bases between them. Germline-derived CDR1 and CDR2 are SGHTS and YDEGEE. CDR3 size: 14 residues. The CDR3 DNA is TGTGCCAGCAGCTTTAGACTGGGGAACACTGAAGCTTTCTTT. It yields the protein CASSFRLGNTEAFF. Full variable domain (remainder filled in from reference TRBV5-8 and TRBJ1-1): EAGVTQSPTHLIKTRGQQATLRCSPISGHTSVYWYQQALGLGLQFLLWYDEGEERNRGNFPPRFSGRQFPNYSSELNVNALELEDSALYLCASSFRLGNTEAFFGQGTRLTVV.

The chain carries TRBV19 and TRBJ2-1; TRBD2 is a possible D gene (6 bases). Germline-derived CDR1 and CDR2 are LNHDA and SQIVND (reference sequence). This CDR3 is built from 15 residues. V was cut by 5 bases and J by 7 bases, with 18 bases left in between. The CDR3: CASSGVGVAENEQFF. For the CDR3, the DNA is TGTGCCAGTAGTGGGGTAGGGGTAGCGGAAAATGAGCAGTTCTTC.

V gene TRBV10-3 combines with J gene TRBJ2-7; 10 nucleotides line up with TRBD2. The length of the CDR3 is 15 residues. Germline values: CDR1 ENHRY, CDR2 SYGVKD. Trimming cost V 11 bases and J 1 base; bases outside gene matches: 11. The CDR3 loop reads CAVRTSGVDSYEQYF. The CDR3 DNA reads TGTGCCGTTAGGACTAGCGGAGTTGATTCCTACGAGCAGTACTTC.

J is TRBJ2-3 and V is TRBV30, with TRBD1 as a possible D gene (6 bases). CDR1 and CDR2 from the germline V gene are GTSNPN and SVGIG (reference sequence). CDR3 size: 16 residues. Between the trimmed V and J ends, which lost 3 bases and 3 bases, there was a span of 19 bases. CDR3 bases: TGTGCCTGGAGGGGATGGACAGTTTCGAATACAGATACGCAGTATTTT. It encodes CAWRGWTVSNTDTQYF.

The chain uses TRBV29-1 and TRBJ2-7, with no clear D. Germline loops: CDR1 SQVTM, CDR2 ANQGSEA. This CDR3 has 13 amino acids. V lost 6 bases, J lost 1 base, and 13 bases lay in between. CDR3 sequence reads: CSVAATMSYEQYF. The CDR3 DNA reads as TGCAGCGTGGCCGCTACTATGTCCTACGAGCAGTACTTC.

The genes are TRBV6-6 and TRBJ1-2; D remains ambiguous. CDR3 length equals 12 residues. V was clipped by 11 bases and J by 6 bases, with 16 bases between them. Germline V gene sequence: CDR1 MNHNY, CDR2 SVGAGI (reference sequence). CDR3 loop: CASRREGDGYTF. DNA for the CDR3: TGTGCCTCACGGCGGGAAGGAGATGGCTACACCTTC.

This rearrangement joins TRBV7-2 to TRBJ2-2; 7 bases align to TRBD2. Germline V CDR1 and CDR2: SGHTA, FQGNSA. Trimming cost V 6 bases and J 1 base; bases outside gene matches: 8. The CDR3 is 16 amino acids. The CDR3 coding sequence is TGTGCCAGCAGAATAAGGGGAGGGAGGAACACCGGGGAGCTGTTTTTT. Amino acid sequence: CASRIRGGRNTGELFF.

This clone was found once. This chain connects TRBV10-1 to TRBJ2-5; weak D call: TRBD1 (7 bases). V lost 3 bases and J 4 bases, leaving 15 bases between the germline ends. The CDR3 contains 15 residues. The germline CDR1 and CDR2 sequences are WNHNN and SYGVQD (reference sequence). This CDR3 is CASSDSTGRRETQYF. The CDR3, as DNA: TGCGCCAGCAGTGACTCGACAGGGAGGAGAGAGACCCAGTACTTC.

The chain links TRBV18 to TRBJ1-2; the match to TRBD1 covers 10 bases. Germline V CDR1 and CDR2: KGHSH, LQKENI. V was pared by 4 bases and J by 3 bases, with 5 bases of the junction left unmatched. The CDR3 is made up of 15 amino acids. The CDR3 nucleotides read TGTGCCAGCTCACTTCCGGGACAGGGGTACTATGGCTACACCTTC. Its protein is CASSLPGQGYYGYTF.